A single sample gave rise to the 30 T cell receptor beta chains below, sequenced in a study of blood T cell repertoires in COVID-19. TCRdb's copy holds only in-frame clones and misses some; the assay was immunoSEQ multiplex PCR. The sample shows approximately 230,000 clones, approximately 86% of them seen only once. Sequencing was carried out using PBMCs or T cells enriched from blood (not recorded which). The origin of the receptors is a woman aged 45-60 years with acute COVID-19.

Only a few counts were recorded for this clone. This rearrangement joins TRBV29-1 to TRBJ1-1; 7 nucleotides align to TRBD1. Germline CDR1 and CDR2: SQVTM and ANQGSEA. There are 12 residues in the CDR3. The V and J ends lost 5 bases and 4 bases, in that order; junction bases with no gene match: 4. CDR3 region: CSVTGDPTEAFF. The CDR3 DNA is TGCAGCGTTACAGGGGACCCCACTGAAGCTTTCTTT.

Only one count was recorded for this clone. The chain links TRBV15 to TRBJ2-7, with D perhaps TRBD2 (5 bases). The CDR3 is made up of 17 amino acids. Germline V gene data show CDR1 as LNHNV and CDR2 as YYDKDF (reference sequence). Trimming pared 0 bases from V and 4 bases from J, leaving 19 bases between. The CDR3 DNA sequence: TGTGCCACCAGCAGAGATATTGGTAGGACGGGGATATACGAGCAGTACTTC. The encoded protein is CATSRDIGRTGIYEQYF.

The chain is built from TRBV27 and TRBJ2-3; 11 nucleotides line up with TRBD1. This CDR3 is 15 amino acids long. The V and J ends lost 2 bases and 4 bases, in that order; junction bases with no gene match: 2. Per the germline V gene, CDR1 is MNHEY and CDR2 is SMNVEV (reference sequence). The DNA of the CDR3 is TGTGCCAGCAGTTTAAGGGACAGGGGGGCAGATACGCAGTATTTT. This sequence encodes CASSLRDRGADTQYF.

The chain carries TRBV21-1 and TRBJ1-5; the table's D call of TRBD1 was not tested on the DNA. TRBV21-1 is a documented pseudogene. CDR3 length: 12 amino acids. The CDR3 loop is CASSAQPQPQHF. The CDR3, as DNA: TGTGCCAGCAGCGCACAGCCTCAGCCCCAGCATTTT.

The chain combines TRBV28 with TRBJ2-1, with TRBD2 identical over 14 bases. After removal of 2 bases from V and 0 bases from J, the junction contained 6 bases not matched to a gene. The CDR3 is 19 residues long. The germline V gene encodes CDR1 MDHEN and CDR2 SYDVKM. This CDR3 is CASSLHTGTSGSSYNEQFF. CDR3 DNA sequence: TGTGCCAGCAGTTTACATACCGGGACTAGCGGGAGCTCCTACAATGAGCAGTTCTTC.

The chain uses TRBV5-1 and TRBJ2-1, with 9 bases that match TRBD2. Trimming took 0 bases from V and 4 from J; bases not matched to a gene: 2. Germline V gene data show CDR1 as SGHRS and CDR2 as YFSETQ. There are 15 residues in the CDR3. The CDR3 here is CASSLGAGGYNEQFF. The CDR3 coding sequence is TGCGCCAGCAGCTTGGGAGCGGGAGGATACAATGAGCAGTTCTTC. Using reference TRBV5-1 and TRBJ2-1 for the parts outside the CDR3, the full variable domain is KAGVTQTPRYLIKTRGQQVTLSCSPISGHRSVSWYQQTPGQGLQFLFEYFSETQRNKGNFPGRFSGRQFSNSRSEMNVSTLELGDSALYLCASSLGAGGYNEQFFGPGTRLTVL.

This clone was seen once. The V gene is TRBV5-4, the J gene TRBJ2-1; D possibly corresponds to TRBD2 (6 bases). In germline, CDR1 is SGHNT, CDR2 YYREEE (reference sequence). Trimming removed 6 bases from V and 10 bases from J, with 11 bases in between. This CDR3 has 11 amino acids. Here the CDR3 reads CASTFAGEQFF. CDR3 coding DNA: TGTGCCAGCACCTTTGCGGGGGAGCAGTTCTTC.

V gene TRBV2 combines with J gene TRBJ1-5, with 7 bases lining up with TRBD1. V dropped 6 bases and J dropped 8; count of bases not matched to a gene: 10. CDR3 length: 14 residues. Germline loops: CDR1 SNHLY, CDR2 FYNNEI. DNA of the CDR3: TGTGCCAGCAGCTTGACAGGGAGGAGGAAGCCCCAGCATTTT. This gives the protein CASSLTGRRKPQHF.

This sequence joins TRBV18 and TRBJ2-3, with TRBD2 matching over 7 bases. Germline V gene data show CDR1 as KGHSH and CDR2 as LQKENI. The CDR3 contains 14 residues. V was clipped by 3 bases and J by 2 bases; unmatched bases: 2. The CDR3 spells CASSPQRDTDTQYF. The CDR3 coding sequence is TGTGCCAGCTCACCTCAGCGGGACACAGATACGCAGTATTTT.

The J gene is TRBJ2-2, the V gene TRBV7-3; weak D call: TRBD2 (6 bases). There are 14 residues in the CDR3. V lost 8 bases, J lost 12 bases, and 22 bases lay in between. The germline V gene has CDR1 SGHTA and CDR2 FQGTGA. For the CDR3, the DNA is TGTGCCAGCGGCCTCGCCGCGGGAAAGGAGAAGCTGTTTTTT. Translating gives CASGLAAGKEKLFF.

V gene TRBV7-9 combines with J gene TRBJ2-7; the D gene is possibly TRBD2 (6 bases). The CDR3 covers 14 residues. The germline V and J ends were trimmed by 3 bases and 2 bases, with 11 bases remaining between them. CDR1 is SEHNR and CDR2 is FQNEAQ in the germline V gene (reference sequence). CDR3 bases: TGTGCCAGCAGCTTCGGGACTGCGGCCTACGAGCAGTACTTC. This sequence encodes CASSFGTAAYEQYF.

The chain combines TRBV3-1 (or the pseudogene TRBV3-2) with TRBJ2-5; no clear D. V lost 0 bases, J lost 5 bases, and 10 bases lay in between. Germline V CDR1 and CDR2: LGHDT, YNNKEL (reference sequence). This CDR3 region has 14 residues. The CDR3 DNA follows: TGTGCCAGCAGCCAAGATCTTGGCAGGGAGACCCAGTACTTC. It is translated as CASSQDLGRETQYF.

In this sample, this clone turned up a few times. The chain is built from TRBV29-1 and TRBJ1-2, with TRBD1 matching 10 bases. CDR1 and CDR2 from the germline V gene are SQVTM and ANQGSEA. CDR3 length equals 12 residues. J lost 4 bases, V lost 4 bases, and 0 bases had no gene match. The chain's CDR3 is CSVGDRGYGYTF. The CDR3 DNA follows: TGCAGCGTTGGGGACAGGGGCTATGGCTACACCTTC.

This rearrangement joins TRBV7-9 to TRBJ2-5, with D tentatively TRBD1 (6 bases). The germline V gene has CDR1 SEHNR and CDR2 FQNEAQ (reference sequence). V shed 3 bases and J shed 3 bases, with 11 bases lying between them. CDR3 length equals 14 residues. The CDR3 DNA sequence: TGTGCCAGCAGCTTGGGACACCTAAAAGAGACCCAGTACTTC. As protein: CASSLGHLKETQYF.

This chain uses TRBV19 with TRBJ2-1; D perhaps matches TRBD2 (6 bases). Germline assignment: CDR1 LNHDA and CDR2 SQIVND (reference sequence). Trimming took 8 bases from V and 7 from J, leaving 21 bases between them. This CDR3 is built from 15 residues. This chain's CDR3 is CASSTISGGRNEQFF. CDR3 DNA: TGTGCCAGTTCGACGATCAGCGGAGGGCGGAATGAGCAGTTCTTC.

The chain's CDR3 is CASSLGQGAGELFF. CDR3 sequence (DNA): TGTGCCAGCAGCTTAGGCCAGGGTGCCGGGGAGCTGTTTTTT. The V and J genes are TRBV7-2 and TRBJ2-2, with D perhaps TRBD1 (5 bases). Trimming shortened V by 1 base and J by 6 bases, and 9 bases separated the two germline ends. Germline V gene sequence: CDR1 SGHTA, CDR2 FQGNSA. The CDR3 contains 14 residues.

This chain connects TRBV14 to TRBJ2-1; D may be TRBD2 (6 bases). Germline assignment: CDR1 SGHDN and CDR2 FVKESK. CDR3 length equals 13 residues. Trimming took 9 bases from V and 3 from J, leaving 12 bases between them. The CDR3 DNA follows: TGTGCCAGGCCGGGACTCGGCTACAATGAGCAGTTCTTC. As protein: CARPGLGYNEQFF.

V and J are TRBV3-1 (or the pseudogene TRBV3-2) and TRBJ2-7; D remains unclear. The CDR3 contains 14 residues. CDR1 and CDR2 (germline): LGHDT, YNNKEL (reference sequence). Trimming left V 10 bases short and J 5 bases short, with 21 bases between. In DNA form, the CDR3 reads TGTGCCACTTGCCCCCGACGGAGCTTCCACGAGCAGTACTTC. It specifies CATCPRRSFHEQYF.

This clone is a singleton in its sample. The chain is built from TRBV2 and TRBJ2-5; TRBD2 aligns across 10 bases. The CDR3 loop spans 16 amino acids. V trimming: 3 bases; J trimming: 2 bases; junction bases outside the gene matches: 6. CDR1 and CDR2 (germline): SNHLY, FYNNEI. The CDR3 is CASSDWLAGAQETQYF. The CDR3 DNA is TGTGCCAGCAGTGACTGGCTAGCGGGGGCTCAAGAGACCCAGTACTTC.

The V call is TRBV7-2, the J call TRBJ2-2; the match to TRBD1 covers 7 bases. Germline V gene lookup returns CDR1 SGHTA and CDR2 FQGNSA. The CDR3 extends over 15 amino acids. The V and J ends lost 1 base and 4 bases, in that order; junction bases with no gene match: 3. CDR3 loop: CASSLGDSRTGELFF. CDR3 DNA: TGTGCCAGCAGCTTAGGGGACAGCCGCACCGGGGAGCTGTTTTTT.

V gene TRBV7-9 combines with J gene TRBJ2-7, with D perhaps matching TRBD1 (6 bases). Germline-derived CDR1 and CDR2 are SEHNR and FQNEAQ (reference sequence). V dropped 4 bases and J dropped 5 bases, with 15 bases sitting between them. This CDR3 has 14 residues. CDR3 nucleotide sequence: TGTGCCAGCAGCTCGGGACACCAAGGCCACGAGCAGTACTTC. It yields the protein CASSSGHQGHEQYF.

The rearrangement uses TRBV7-9 and TRBJ2-3; 7 nucleotides agree with TRBD2. The CDR3 is made up of 18 amino acids. Germline-derived CDR1 and CDR2 are SEHNR and FQNEAQ (reference sequence). V trimming: 4 bases; J trimming: 2 bases; junction bases outside the gene matches: 15. CDR3 coding DNA: TGTGCCAGCAGCTCCGAAACCAATAAGCGGGACCACACAGATACGCAGTATTTT. Translation gives CASSSETNKRDHTDTQYF.

This chain joins TRBV27 and TRBJ1-6; D remains ambiguous. The CDR3 runs 13 residues. Trimming stripped 2 bases from V and 4 bases from J, with 3 bases between. Looked up from germline, CDR1 is MNHEY and CDR2 is SMNVEV (reference sequence). CDR3 bases: TGTGCCAGCAGTTTACGGTATAATTCACCCCTCCACTTT. As protein: CASSLRYNSPLHF.

The chain has TRBV28 and TRBJ2-5, with a weak D call TRBD1 (6 bases). This CDR3 is 16 amino acids long. Germline-derived CDR1 and CDR2 are MDHEN and SYDVKM. With 3 bases removed from V and 2 bases from J, the gap between germline ends came to 16 bases. This chain's CDR3 is CASSFYASGQQETQYF. The CDR3, as DNA: TGTGCCAGCAGTTTCTATGCCTCCGGACAGCAAGAGACCCAGTACTTC.

This clone is a singleton in its sample. V usage is TRBV27 and J usage is TRBJ2-7, with D hard to call. The CDR3 length is 13 residues. Looked up from germline, CDR1 is MNHEY and CDR2 is SMNVEV (reference sequence). V lost 6 bases and J lost 0, with 9 bases in between. In DNA form, the CDR3 reads TGTGCCAGCAGGACTGCAAGCTCCTACGAGCAGTACTTC. Translation gives CASRTASSYEQYF.

The chain is built from TRBV18 and TRBJ2-2, with 12 bases aligning to TRBD2. CDR1 and CDR2 from the germline V gene are KGHSH and LQKENI. The CDR3 totals 18 residues. The trim removed 1 base at V and 5 bases at J, leaving 8 bases unmatched. The CDR3 protein is CASSPRLAGEGRTGELFF. The CDR3 bases are TGTGCCAGCTCACCACGACTAGCGGGAGAAGGGAGGACCGGGGAGCTGTTTTTT.

V gene TRBV7-3 combines with J gene TRBJ2-2; 11 bases align to TRBD2. The CDR3 length is 15 residues. V lost 5 bases to trimming and J lost 6 bases; unmatched junction nucleotides: 5. Germline V lookup: CDR1 SGHTA, CDR2 FQGTGA. The CDR3 DNA reads TGTGCCAGCAGCCGCTCGACTAGCGGGGCCGGGGAGCTGTTTTTT. It codes for CASSRSTSGAGELFF.

The chain links TRBV5-1 to TRBJ1-1; a possible D gene is TRBD1 (5 bases). Germline CDR1 reads SGHRS; CDR2 reads YFSETQ. V lost 0 bases and J lost 5, with 14 bases in between. This CDR3 contains 15 residues. DNA of the CDR3: TGCGCCAGCAGCTTGGCTCAGGGTGGAGAAACTGAAGCTTTCTTT. Its translation is CASSLAQGGETEAFF.

This clone was seen a few times. This sequence joins TRBV14 and TRBJ1-3; D ambiguous. This CDR3 has 14 amino acids. Trimming cost V 1 base and J 0 bases, with 4 bases left between them. The germline gives CDR1 SGHDN, CDR2 FVKESK. Here the CDR3 DNA reads TGTGCCAGCAGCCAAGGACACTCTGGAAACACCATATATTTT. It codes for CASSQGHSGNTIYF.

This clone was counted once. This chain links TRBV7-2 with TRBJ2-1; 7 positions match TRBD2. In germline, CDR1 is SGHTA, CDR2 FQGNSA. Trimming at V came to 4 bases and at J to 0 bases, leaving 6 bases not matched to a gene. The CDR3 totals 16 residues. The CDR3 bases are TGTGCCAGCAGCTCTAGGGAGGGACGCTCCTACAATGAGCAGTTCTTC. The encoded protein is CASSSREGRSYNEQFF. Supplemented by reference TRBV7-2 and TRBJ2-1, the full variable domain reads GAGVSQSPSNKVTEKGKDVELRCDPISGHTALYWYRQSLGQGLEFLIYFQGNSAPDKSGLPSDRFSAERTGGSVSTLTIQRTQQEDSAVYLCASSSREGRSYNEQFFGPGTRLTVL.